This TCR beta chain was observed in a study of blood T cell repertoires in COVID-19. The protocol was immunoSEQ multiplex PCR, while the TCRdb copy is restricted to in-frame clones and leaves out a portion. The sample includes some 72,000 clones, around nine tenths of them seen just once. Germline V gene sequence: CDR1 MDHEN, CDR2 SYDVKM. The V and J ends lost 5 bases and 3 bases respectively, with 14 bases between them. The CDR3 is 14 residues long. This receptor was taken from a man aged 45 to 65 with active or convalescent COVID-19. The chain links TRBV28 to TRBJ2-7, with D possibly matching TRBD2 (6 bases). Input material: peripheral blood. As DNA, the CDR3 is TGTGCCAGCAGTACCCCCGGGACTCACTACGAGCAGTACTTC. Its protein is CASSTPGTHYEQYF. Full variable domain (rest looked up from reference TRBV28 and TRBJ2-7): DVKVTQSSRYLVKRTGEKVFLECVQDMDHENMFWYRQDPGLGLRLIYFSYDVKMKEKGDIPEGYSVSREKKERFSLILESASTNQTSMYLCASSTPGTHYEQYFGPGTRLTVT.